The rows below give T cell receptor beta chains drawn from one sample of a study of blood T cell repertoires in COVID-19. The data were produced by immunoSEQ multiplex PCR, yet TCRdb's version contains in-frame clones alone and is incomplete. The sample lists roughly 30,000 clones, around 86% seen once, with about 61% in the top ten. The sequenced sample consisted of peripheral blood. The receptors stem from a man in his 70s with acute or convalescent COVID-19. The conserved cysteine and the conserved F or W are not part of the CDR3 here. The order of the fields is CDR3 length, J gene, V gene, CDR3 protein.

len: 13
j_gene: TRBJ2-5
v_gene: TRBV11-3
CDR3aa: ASSLGRLAEETQY

len: 15
j_gene: TRBJ2-5
v_gene: TRBV7-9
CDR3aa: ASSLSLGQGEQETQY

len: 13
j_gene: TRBJ2-3
v_gene: TRBV4-3
CDR3aa: ASSQVSGRTDTQY

len: 13
j_gene: TRBJ2-3
v_gene: TRBV11-2
CDR3aa: ASSLGPGPADTQY

len: 12
j_gene: TRBJ1-1
v_gene: TRBV4-3
CDR3aa: ASSLWAENTEAF

len: 11
j_gene: TRBJ1-6
v_gene: TRBV7-2
CDR3aa: ASSLDLNSPLH

len: 12
j_gene: TRBJ2-3
v_gene: TRBV7-9
CDR3aa: ASSLGRGADTQY

len: 14
j_gene: TRBJ1-6
v_gene: TRBV9
CDR3aa: ASSSRTGTGASPLH

len: 10
j_gene: TRBJ1-6
v_gene: TRBV6-5
CDR3aa: ASSYGNTPLH

len: 13
j_gene: TRBJ1-2
v_gene: TRBV4-1
CDR3aa: ASSQGQGANNGYT

len: 13
j_gene: TRBJ1-2
v_gene: TRBV28
CDR3aa: ASSLVDREGRGYT

len: 15
j_gene: TRBJ1-4
v_gene: TRBV6-2/TRBV6-3
CDR3aa: ASSKGAHPATNEKLF

len: 14
j_gene: TRBJ2-1
v_gene: TRBV19
CDR3aa: ASTGQPTSGSNEQF

len: 13
j_gene: TRBJ1-5
v_gene: TRBV19
CDR3aa: ATHPDGRFNQPQH

len: 13
j_gene: TRBJ2-7
v_gene: TRBV9
CDR3aa: ASSVIPDGGNEQY

len: 12
j_gene: TRBJ2-7
v_gene: TRBV6-1
CDR3aa: ASSEGQGIYEQY

len: 11
j_gene: TRBJ1-2
v_gene: TRBV7-9
CDR3aa: ASSLRSGYGYT

len: 12
j_gene: TRBJ2-3
v_gene: TRBV28
CDR3aa: ASEGQFHTDTQY

len: 12
j_gene: TRBJ1-2
v_gene: TRBV10-3
CDR3aa: AISAGQANYGYT

len: 12
j_gene: TRBJ1-3
v_gene: TRBV19
CDR3aa: ASSIGGLGDTIY

len: 12
j_gene: TRBJ1-1
v_gene: TRBV6-5
CDR3aa: ASRPDPRQSEAF

len: 11
j_gene: TRBJ1-1
v_gene: TRBV12-3/TRBV12-4
CDR3aa: ASSQGAGTEAF

len: 13
j_gene: TRBJ2-7
v_gene: TRBV15
CDR3aa: ATSRGGTGVHEQY

len: 13
j_gene: TRBJ1-6
v_gene: TRBV10-3
CDR3aa: AISPGQGKNSPLH

len: 16
j_gene: TRBJ2-3
v_gene: TRBV24-1
CDR3aa: ATSGSSGTSGSTDTQY

len: 12
j_gene: TRBJ2-2
v_gene: TRBV4-2
CDR3aa: ASSQGSITGELF

len: 12
j_gene: TRBJ1-5
v_gene: TRBV7-9
CDR3aa: ASSLGDRYQPQH

len: 13
j_gene: TRBJ1-3
v_gene: TRBV19
CDR3aa: ASSQQGSSGNTIY

len: 11
j_gene: TRBJ1-2
v_gene: TRBV9
CDR3aa: ASSAGTDDGYT

len: 9
j_gene: TRBJ2-5
v_gene: TRBV12-5
CDR3aa: ASALEVTQY

len: 16
j_gene: TRBJ1-6
v_gene: TRBV15
CDR3aa: ATSRGDRGVRINSPLH

len: 13
j_gene: TRBJ2-7
v_gene: TRBV4-2
CDR3aa: ASSLRQGSSHEQY

len: 12
j_gene: TRBJ1-1
v_gene: TRBV19
CDR3aa: ASKVGTQETEAF

len: 13
j_gene: TRBJ2-4
v_gene: TRBV7-6
CDR3aa: ASSLVEGEGNIQY

len: 15
j_gene: TRBJ2-3
v_gene: TRBV15
CDR3aa: ATSRVNPGASTDTQY

len: 15
j_gene: TRBJ2-1
v_gene: TRBV5-1
CDR3aa: ASSYSMPGQGYNEQF

len: 13
j_gene: TRBJ1-1
v_gene: TRBV30
CDR3aa: AWSRDRRGNTEAF

len: 11
j_gene: TRBJ2-7
v_gene: TRBV29-1
CDR3aa: SVPGRNIYEQY

len: 14
j_gene: TRBJ2-1
v_gene: TRBV19
CDR3aa: ASSQTSGSFDNEQF

len: 13
j_gene: TRBJ2-3
v_gene: TRBV5-1
CDR3aa: ASSLAIQHPDTQY

len: 11
j_gene: TRBJ2-2
v_gene: TRBV29-1
CDR3aa: SARTANTGELF

len: 15
j_gene: TRBJ1-3
v_gene: TRBV7-2
CDR3aa: ASSQNGASPTGNTIY

len: 11
j_gene: TRBJ1-2
v_gene: TRBV12-3/TRBV12-4
CDR3aa: ASSPGTGVGYT

len: 11
j_gene: TRBJ1-1
v_gene: TRBV29-1
CDR3aa: STRLFPNTEAF

len: 14
j_gene: TRBJ2-3
v_gene: TRBV11-2
CDR3aa: ASSLGGQTFADTQY

len: 12
j_gene: TRBJ1-1
v_gene: TRBV12-5
CDR3aa: ASGLGHMNTEAF

len: 12
j_gene: TRBJ1-2
v_gene: TRBV3-1/TRBV3-2
CDR3aa: ASRGTGGDYGYT

len: 13
j_gene: TRBJ1-5
v_gene: TRBV6-1
CDR3aa: ASSDRRGISSPQH

len: 12
j_gene: TRBJ1-6
v_gene: TRBV7-3
CDR3aa: ASSYGTGDSPLH

len: 13
j_gene: TRBJ2-7
v_gene: TRBV9
CDR3aa: ASSVAAQGHGEQY

len: 10
j_gene: TRBJ2-3
v_gene: TRBV30
CDR3aa: AWGPHTDTQY

len: 14
j_gene: TRBJ2-1
v_gene: TRBV6-2/TRBV6-3
CDR3aa: ASSLLGGATGNEQF

len: 12
j_gene: TRBJ1-1
v_gene: TRBV7-2
CDR3aa: ASSVDVGRTEAF